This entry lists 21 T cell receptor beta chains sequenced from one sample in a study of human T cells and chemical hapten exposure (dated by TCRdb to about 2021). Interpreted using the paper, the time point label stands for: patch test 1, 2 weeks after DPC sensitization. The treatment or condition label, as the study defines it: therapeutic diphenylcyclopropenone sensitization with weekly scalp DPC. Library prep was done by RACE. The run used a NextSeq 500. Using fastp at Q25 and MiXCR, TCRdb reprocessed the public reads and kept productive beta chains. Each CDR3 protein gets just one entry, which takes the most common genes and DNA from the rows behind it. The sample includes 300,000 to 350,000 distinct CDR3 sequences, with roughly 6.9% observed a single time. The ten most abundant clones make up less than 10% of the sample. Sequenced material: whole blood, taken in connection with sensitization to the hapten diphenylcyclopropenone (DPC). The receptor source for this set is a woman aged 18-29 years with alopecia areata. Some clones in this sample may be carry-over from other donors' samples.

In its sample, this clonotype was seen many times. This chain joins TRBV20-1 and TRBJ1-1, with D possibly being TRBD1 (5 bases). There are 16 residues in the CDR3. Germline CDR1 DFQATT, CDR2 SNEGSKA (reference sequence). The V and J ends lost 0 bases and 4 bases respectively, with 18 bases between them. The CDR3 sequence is CSARDWGRPGGTEAFF. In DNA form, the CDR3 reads TGCAGTGCTAGAGATTGGGGCAGGCCCGGTGGCACTGAAGCTTTCTTT.

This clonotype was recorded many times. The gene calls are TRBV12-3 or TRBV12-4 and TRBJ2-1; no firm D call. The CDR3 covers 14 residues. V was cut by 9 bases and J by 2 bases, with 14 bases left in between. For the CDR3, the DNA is TGTGCCAGTACCCTGGAGATGACCTACAATGAGCAGTTCTTC. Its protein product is CASTLEMTYNEQFF.

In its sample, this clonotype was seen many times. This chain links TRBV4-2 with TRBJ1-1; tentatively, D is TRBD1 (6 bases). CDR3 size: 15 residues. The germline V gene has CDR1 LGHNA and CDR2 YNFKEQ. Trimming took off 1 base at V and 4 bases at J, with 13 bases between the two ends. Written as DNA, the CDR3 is TGTGCCAGCAGCCAAGTGCAGGGGTCAATCACTGAAGCTTTCTTT. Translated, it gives CASSQVQGSITEAFF.

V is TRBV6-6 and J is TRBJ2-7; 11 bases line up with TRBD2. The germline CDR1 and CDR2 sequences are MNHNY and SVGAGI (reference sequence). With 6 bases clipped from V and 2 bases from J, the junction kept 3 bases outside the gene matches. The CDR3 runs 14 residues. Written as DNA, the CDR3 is TGTGCCAGCAGCCAGACTAGCGGGGCCTACGAGCAGTACTTC. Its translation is CASSQTSGAYEQYF.

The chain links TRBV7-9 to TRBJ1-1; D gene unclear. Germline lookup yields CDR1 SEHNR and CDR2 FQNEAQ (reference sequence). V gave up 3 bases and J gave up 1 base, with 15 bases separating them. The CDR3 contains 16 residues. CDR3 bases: TGTGCCAGCAGCTTTTTTGGAGGCCGGGAGAACACTGAAGCTTTCTTT. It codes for CASSFFGGRENTEAFF.

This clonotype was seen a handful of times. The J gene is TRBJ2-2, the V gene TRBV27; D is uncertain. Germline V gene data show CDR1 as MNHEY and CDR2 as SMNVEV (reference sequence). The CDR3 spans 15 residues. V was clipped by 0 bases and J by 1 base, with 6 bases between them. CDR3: CASSLSRMNTGELFF. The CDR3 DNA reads TGTGCCAGCAGTTTATCGAGGATGAACACCGGGGAGCTGTTTTTT.

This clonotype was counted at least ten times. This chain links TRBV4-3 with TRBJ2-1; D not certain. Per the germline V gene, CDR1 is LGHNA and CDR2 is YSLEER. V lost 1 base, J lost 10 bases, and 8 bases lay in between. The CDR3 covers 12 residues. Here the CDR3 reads CASSQAGREQFF. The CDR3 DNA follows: TGCGCCAGCAGCCAAGCAGGAAGGGAGCAGTTCTTC.

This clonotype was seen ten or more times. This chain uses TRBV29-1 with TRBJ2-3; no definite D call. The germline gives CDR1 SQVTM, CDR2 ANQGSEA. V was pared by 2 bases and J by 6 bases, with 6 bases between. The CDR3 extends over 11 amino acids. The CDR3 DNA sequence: TGCAGCGTTGAACGGGTTGATACGCAGTATTTT. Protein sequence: CSVERVDTQYF.

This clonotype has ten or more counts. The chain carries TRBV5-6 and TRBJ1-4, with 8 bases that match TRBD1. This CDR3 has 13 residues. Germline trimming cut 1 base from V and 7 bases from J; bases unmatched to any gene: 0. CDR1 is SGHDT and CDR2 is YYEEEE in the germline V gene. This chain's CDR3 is CASSLQGAEKLFF. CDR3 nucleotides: TGTGCCAGCAGCTTGCAGGGGGCTGAAAAACTGTTTTTT.

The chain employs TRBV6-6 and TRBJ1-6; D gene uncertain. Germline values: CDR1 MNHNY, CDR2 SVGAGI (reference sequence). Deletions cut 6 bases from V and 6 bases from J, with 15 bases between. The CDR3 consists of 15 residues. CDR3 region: CASSASAGINSPLHF. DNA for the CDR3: TGTGCCAGCAGCGCGAGCGCAGGCATTAATTCACCCCTCCACTTT.

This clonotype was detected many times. CDR3 DNA sequence: TGTGCCAGCAGACAGACTAGCAGTAACACAGATACGCAGTATTTT. Protein: CASRQTSSNTDTQYF. This sequence joins TRBV12-3 or TRBV12-4 and TRBJ2-3; 7 nucleotides align to TRBD2. The CDR3 runs to 15 residues. V lost 6 bases and J lost 2; bases outside the gene matches: 8.

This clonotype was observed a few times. The CDR3 DNA reads as TGCAGTGCTAATCAACCCGGGAGCACCGGGGAGCTGTTTTTT. It specifies CSANQPGSTGELFF. The rearrangement uses TRBV20-1 and TRBJ2-2, with a weak D call TRBD2 (6 bases). Germline V gene lookup returns CDR1 DFQATT and CDR2 SNEGSKA (reference sequence). V lost 4 bases and J lost 4, with 13 bases in between. The CDR3 covers 14 residues.

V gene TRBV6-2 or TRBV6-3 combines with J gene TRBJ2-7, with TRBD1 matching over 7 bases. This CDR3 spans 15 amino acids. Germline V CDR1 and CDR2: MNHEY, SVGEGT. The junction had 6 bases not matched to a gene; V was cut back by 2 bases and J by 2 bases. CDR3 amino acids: CASSYPRQGAYEQYF. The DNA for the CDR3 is TGTGCCAGCAGTTACCCCCGACAGGGAGCCTACGAGCAGTACTTC.

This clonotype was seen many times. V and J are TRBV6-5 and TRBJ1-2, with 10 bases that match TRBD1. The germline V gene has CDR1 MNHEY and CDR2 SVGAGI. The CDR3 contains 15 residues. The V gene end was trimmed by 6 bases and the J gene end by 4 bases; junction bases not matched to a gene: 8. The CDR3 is CASSVLTGGLYGYTF. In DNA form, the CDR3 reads TGTGCCAGCAGCGTATTGACAGGGGGCCTCTATGGCTACACCTTC.

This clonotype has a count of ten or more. DNA of the CDR3: TGTGCCAGCAGCCAAGCGGAGCGGGGGTTCGAAAAGACCCAGTACTTC. Translating it yields CASSQAERGFEKTQYF. The rearrangement uses TRBV6-2 or TRBV6-3 and TRBJ2-5, with 8 bases fitting TRBD2. The J segment lost 6 bases and the V segment lost 6 bases, leaving 15 bases of the junction unmatched. Germline values: CDR1 MNHEY, CDR2 SVGEGT. This CDR3 spans 16 amino acids.

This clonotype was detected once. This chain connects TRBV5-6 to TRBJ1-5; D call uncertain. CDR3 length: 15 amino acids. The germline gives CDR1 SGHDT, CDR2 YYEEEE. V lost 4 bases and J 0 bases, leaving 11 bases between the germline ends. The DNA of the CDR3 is TGTGCCAGCAGCCTTTTTTTGGCTAGCAATCAGCCCCAGCATTTT. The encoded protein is CASSLFLASNQPQHF.

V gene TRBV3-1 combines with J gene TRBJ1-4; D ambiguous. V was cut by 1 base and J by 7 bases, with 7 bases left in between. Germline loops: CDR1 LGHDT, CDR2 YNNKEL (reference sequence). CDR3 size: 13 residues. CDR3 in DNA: TGTGCCAGCAGCCAAGCAGGCGTTGAAAAACTGTTTTTT. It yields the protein CASSQAGVEKLFF.

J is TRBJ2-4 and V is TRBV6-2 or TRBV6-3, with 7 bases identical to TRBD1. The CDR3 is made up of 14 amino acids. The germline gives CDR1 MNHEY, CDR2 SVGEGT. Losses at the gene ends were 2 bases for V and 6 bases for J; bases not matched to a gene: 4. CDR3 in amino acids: CASSYGRQGNIQYF. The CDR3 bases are TGTGCCAGCAGTTACGGTCGACAGGGAAACATTCAGTACTTC.

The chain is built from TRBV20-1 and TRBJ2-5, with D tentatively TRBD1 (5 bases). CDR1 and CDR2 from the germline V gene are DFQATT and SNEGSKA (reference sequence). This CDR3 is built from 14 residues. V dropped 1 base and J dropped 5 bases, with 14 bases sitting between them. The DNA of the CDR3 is TGCAGTGCTAGAGTGGTCCAGGGTTGGGAGACCCAGTACTTC. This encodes CSARVVQGWETQYF.

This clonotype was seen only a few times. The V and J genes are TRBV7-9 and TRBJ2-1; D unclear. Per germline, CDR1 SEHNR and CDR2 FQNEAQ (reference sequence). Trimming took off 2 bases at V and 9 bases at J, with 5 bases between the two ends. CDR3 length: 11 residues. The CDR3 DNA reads TGTGCCAGCAGCTTAATGAGTGAGCAGTTCTTC. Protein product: CASSLMSEQFF.

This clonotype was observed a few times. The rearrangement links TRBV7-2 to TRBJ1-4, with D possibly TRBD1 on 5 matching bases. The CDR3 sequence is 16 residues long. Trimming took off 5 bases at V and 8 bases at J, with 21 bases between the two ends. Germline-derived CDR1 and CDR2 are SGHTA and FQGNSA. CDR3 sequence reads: CASSREGRGANEKLFF. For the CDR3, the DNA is TGTGCCAGCAGCCGAGAGGGACGAGGCGCGAACGAAAAACTGTTTTTT.